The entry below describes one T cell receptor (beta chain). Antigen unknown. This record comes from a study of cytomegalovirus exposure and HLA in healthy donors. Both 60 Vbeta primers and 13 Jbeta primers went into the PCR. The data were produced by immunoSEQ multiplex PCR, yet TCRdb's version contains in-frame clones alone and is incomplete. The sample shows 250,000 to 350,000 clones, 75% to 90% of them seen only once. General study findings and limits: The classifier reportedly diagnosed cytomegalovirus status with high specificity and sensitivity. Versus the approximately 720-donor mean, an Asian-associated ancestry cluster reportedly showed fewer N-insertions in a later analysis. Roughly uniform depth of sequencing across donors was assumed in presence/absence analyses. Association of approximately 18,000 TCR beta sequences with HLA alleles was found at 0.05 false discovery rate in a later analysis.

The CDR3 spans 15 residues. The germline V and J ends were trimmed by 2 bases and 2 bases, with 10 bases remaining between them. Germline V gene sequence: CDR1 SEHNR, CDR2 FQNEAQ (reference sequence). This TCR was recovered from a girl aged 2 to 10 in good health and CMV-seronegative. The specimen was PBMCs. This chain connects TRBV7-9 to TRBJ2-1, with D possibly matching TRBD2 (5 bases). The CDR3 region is CASSLMASPYNEQFF. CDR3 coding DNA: TGTGCCAGCAGCTTAATGGCTAGCCCCTACAATGAGCAGTTCTTC.